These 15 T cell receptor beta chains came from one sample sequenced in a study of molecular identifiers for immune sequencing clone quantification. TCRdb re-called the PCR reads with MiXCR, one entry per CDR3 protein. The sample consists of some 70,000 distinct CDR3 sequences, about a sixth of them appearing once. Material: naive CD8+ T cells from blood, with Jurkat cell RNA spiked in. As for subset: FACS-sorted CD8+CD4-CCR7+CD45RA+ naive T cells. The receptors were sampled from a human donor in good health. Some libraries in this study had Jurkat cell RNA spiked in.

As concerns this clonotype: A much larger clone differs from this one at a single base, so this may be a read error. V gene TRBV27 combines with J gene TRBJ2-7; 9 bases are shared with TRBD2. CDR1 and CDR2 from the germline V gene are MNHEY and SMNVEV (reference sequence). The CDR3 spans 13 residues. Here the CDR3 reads CACRSGRSYEQYF. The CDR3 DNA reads TGTGCCTGCAGAAGCGGGAGGTCATACGAGCAGTACTTC.

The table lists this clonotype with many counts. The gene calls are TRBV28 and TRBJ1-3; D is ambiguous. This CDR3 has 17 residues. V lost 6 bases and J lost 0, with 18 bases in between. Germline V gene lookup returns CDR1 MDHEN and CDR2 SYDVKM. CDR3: CASSAGNPLISGNTIYF. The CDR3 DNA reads TGTGCCAGCAGCGCTGGGAATCCCCTTATCTCTGGAAACACCATATATTTT. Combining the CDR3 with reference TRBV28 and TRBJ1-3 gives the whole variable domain DVKVTQSSRYLVKRTGEKVFLECVQDMDHENMFWYRQDPGLGLRLIYFSYDVKMKEKGDIPEGYSVSREKKERFSLILESASTNQTSMYLCASSAGNPLISGNTIYFGEGSWLTVV.

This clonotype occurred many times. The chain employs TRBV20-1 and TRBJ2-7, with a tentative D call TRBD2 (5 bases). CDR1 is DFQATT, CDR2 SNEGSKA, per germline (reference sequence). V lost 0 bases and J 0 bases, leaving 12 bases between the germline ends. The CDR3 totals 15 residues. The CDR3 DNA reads TGCAGTGCTAGAGATCGTCAGGAGGCCTCCTACGAGCAGTACTTC. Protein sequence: CSARDRQEASYEQYF.

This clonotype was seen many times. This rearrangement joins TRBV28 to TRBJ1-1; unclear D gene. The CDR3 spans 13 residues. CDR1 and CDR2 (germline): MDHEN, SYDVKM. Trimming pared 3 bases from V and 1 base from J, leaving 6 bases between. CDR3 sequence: CASSFTANTEAFF. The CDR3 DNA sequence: TGTGCCAGCAGTTTCACAGCGAACACTGAAGCTTTCTTT.

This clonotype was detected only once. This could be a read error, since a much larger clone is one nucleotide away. The CDR3 DNA sequence: TGCAGTGCTACTACAGGTAACTCCTACGAGCAGTACTTC. Protein: CSATTGNSYEQYF. The genes are TRBV20-1 and TRBJ2-7; a weak D match, TRBD1 (5 bases). Trimming pared 4 bases from V and 0 bases from J, leaving 10 bases between. The CDR3 has 13 residues. The germline CDR1 and CDR2 sequences are DFQATT and SNEGSKA (reference sequence).

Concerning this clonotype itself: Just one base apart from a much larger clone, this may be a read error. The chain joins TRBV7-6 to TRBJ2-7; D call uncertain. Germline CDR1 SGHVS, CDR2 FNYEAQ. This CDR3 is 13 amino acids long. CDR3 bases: TGTGCCAGCAGCTTAGAGTTGTCCTACGGGCAGTACTTC. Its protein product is CASSLELSYGQYF.

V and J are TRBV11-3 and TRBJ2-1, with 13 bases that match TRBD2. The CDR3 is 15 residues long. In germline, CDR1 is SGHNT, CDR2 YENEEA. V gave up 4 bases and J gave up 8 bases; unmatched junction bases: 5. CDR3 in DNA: TGTGCCAGCAGCTGGACTAGCGGGAGTCGGGATGAGCAGTTCTTC. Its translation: CASSWTSGSRDEQFF.

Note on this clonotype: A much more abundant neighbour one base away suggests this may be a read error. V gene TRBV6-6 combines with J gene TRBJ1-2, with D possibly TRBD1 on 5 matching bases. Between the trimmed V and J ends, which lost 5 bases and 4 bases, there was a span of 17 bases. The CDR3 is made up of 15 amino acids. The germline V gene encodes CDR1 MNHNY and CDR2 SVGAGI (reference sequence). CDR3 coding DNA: TGTGCCAGCAGTAGGGACGGCTCCCCGTTCTATGGCTACACCTTC. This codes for CASSRDGSPFYGYTF.

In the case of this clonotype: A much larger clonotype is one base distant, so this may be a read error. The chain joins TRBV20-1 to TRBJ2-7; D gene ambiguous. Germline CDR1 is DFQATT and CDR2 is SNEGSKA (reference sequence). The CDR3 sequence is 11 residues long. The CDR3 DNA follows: TGCAGTGCTAGACGGAACTACGTGCAGTACTTC. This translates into CSARRNYVQYF.

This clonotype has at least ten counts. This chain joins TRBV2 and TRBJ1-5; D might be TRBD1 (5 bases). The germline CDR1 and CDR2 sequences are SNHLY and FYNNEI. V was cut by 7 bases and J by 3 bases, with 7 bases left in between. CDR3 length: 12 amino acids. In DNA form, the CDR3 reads TGTGCCAGCAAGACAGTCAATCAGCCCCAGCATTTT. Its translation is CASKTVNQPQHF.

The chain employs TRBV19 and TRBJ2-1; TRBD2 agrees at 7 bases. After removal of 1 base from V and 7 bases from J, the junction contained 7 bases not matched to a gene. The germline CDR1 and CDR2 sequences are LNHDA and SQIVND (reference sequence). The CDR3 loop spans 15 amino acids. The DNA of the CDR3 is TGTGCCAGTAGTATAGGTGGCGGGAGTGGGAATGAGCAGTTCTTC. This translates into CASSIGGGSGNEQFF.

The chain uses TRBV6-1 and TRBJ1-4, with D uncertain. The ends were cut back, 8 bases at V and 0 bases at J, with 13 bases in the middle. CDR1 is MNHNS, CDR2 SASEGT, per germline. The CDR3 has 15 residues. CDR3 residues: CASVFTEATNEKLFF. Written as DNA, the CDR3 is TGTGCCAGCGTTTTCACGGAAGCAACTAATGAAAAACTGTTTTTT.

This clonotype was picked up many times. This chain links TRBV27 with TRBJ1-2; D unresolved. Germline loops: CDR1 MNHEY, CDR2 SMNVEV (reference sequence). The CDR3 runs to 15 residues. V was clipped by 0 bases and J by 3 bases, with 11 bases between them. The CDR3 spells CASSLSTAGYYGYTF. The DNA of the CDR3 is TGTGCCAGCAGTTTATCGACGGCCGGATACTATGGCTACACCTTC.

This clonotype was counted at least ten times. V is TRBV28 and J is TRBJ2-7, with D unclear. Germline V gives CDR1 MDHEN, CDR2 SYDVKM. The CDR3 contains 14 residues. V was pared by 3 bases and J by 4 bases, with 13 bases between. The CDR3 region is CASSFLGLSYEQYF. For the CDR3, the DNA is TGTGCCAGCAGTTTCCTCGGATTAAGTTACGAGCAGTACTTC.

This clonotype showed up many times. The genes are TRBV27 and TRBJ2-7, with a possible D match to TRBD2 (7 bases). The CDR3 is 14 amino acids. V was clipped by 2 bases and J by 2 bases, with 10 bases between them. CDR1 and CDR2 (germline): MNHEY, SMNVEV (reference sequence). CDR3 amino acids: CASSLGGGAYEQYF. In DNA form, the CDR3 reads TGTGCCAGCAGTTTAGGAGGGGGGGCCTACGAGCAGTACTTC.